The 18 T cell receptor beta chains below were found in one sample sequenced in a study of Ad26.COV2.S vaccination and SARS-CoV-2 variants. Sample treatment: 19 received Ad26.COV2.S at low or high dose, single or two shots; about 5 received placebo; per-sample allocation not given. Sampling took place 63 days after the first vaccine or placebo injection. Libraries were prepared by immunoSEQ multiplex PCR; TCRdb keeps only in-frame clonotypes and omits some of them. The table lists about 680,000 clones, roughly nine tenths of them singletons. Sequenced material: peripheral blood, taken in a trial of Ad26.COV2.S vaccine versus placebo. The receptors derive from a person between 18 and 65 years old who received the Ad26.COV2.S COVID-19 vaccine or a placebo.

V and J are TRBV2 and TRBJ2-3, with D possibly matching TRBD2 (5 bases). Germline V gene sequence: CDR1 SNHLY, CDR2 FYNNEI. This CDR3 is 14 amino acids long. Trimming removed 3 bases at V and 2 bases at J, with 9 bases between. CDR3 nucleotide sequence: TGTGCCAGCAGTGACGAGGGCTACACAGATACGCAGTATTTT. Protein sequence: CASSDEGYTDTQYF. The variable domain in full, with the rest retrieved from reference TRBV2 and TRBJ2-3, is EPEVTQTPSHQVTQMGQEVILRCVPISNHLYFYWYRQILGQKVEFLVSFYNNEISEKSEIFDDQFSVERPDGSNFTLKIRSTKLEDSAMYFCASSDEGYTDTQYFGPGTRLTVL.

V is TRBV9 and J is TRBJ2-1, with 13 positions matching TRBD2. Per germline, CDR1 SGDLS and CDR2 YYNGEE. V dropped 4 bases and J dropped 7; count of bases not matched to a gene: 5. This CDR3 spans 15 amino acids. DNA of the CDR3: TGTGCCAGCAGCTTAACTAGCGGGGGGGCTAATGAGCAGTTCTTC. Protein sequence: CASSLTSGGANEQFF. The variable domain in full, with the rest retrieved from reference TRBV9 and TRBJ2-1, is DSGVTQTPKHLITATGQRVTLRCSPRSGDLSVYWYQQSLDQGLQFLIQYYNGEERAKGNILERFSAQQFPDLHSELNLSSLELGDSALYFCASSLTSGGANEQFFGPGTRLTVL.

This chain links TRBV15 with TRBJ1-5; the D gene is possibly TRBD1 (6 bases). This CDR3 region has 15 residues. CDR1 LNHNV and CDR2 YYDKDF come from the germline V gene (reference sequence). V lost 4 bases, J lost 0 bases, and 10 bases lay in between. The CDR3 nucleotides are TGTGCCACCAGCAAAGGGGGTAATAGCAATCAGCCCCAGCATTTT. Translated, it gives CATSKGGNSNQPQHF.

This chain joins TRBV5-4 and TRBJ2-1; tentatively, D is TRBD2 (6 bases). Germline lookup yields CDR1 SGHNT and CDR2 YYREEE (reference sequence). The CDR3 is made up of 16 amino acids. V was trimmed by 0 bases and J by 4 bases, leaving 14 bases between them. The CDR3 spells CASSLGAGPLYNEQFF. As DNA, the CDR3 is TGTGCCAGCAGCTTGGGGGCGGGACCCCTATACAATGAGCAGTTCTTC.

CDR3 sequence reads: CASSYGNTIYF. The CDR3 DNA reads as TGTGCCAGCAGTTACGGAAACACCATATATTTT. The rearrangement joins TRBV5-4 to TRBJ1-3; no clear D. The CDR3 extends over 11 amino acids. CDR1 SGHNT and CDR2 YYREEE come from the germline V gene (reference sequence). The ends were cut back, 5 bases at V and 4 bases at J, with 4 bases in the middle.

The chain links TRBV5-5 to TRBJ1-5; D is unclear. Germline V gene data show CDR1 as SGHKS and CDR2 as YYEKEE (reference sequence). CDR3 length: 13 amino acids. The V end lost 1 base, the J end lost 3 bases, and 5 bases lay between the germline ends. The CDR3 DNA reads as TGTGCCAGCAGCTTGTTTGCCAATCAGCCCCAGCATTTT. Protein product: CASSLFANQPQHF.

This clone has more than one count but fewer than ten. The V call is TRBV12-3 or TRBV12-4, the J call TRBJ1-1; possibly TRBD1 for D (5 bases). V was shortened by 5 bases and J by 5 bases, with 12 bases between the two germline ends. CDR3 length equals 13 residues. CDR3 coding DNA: TGTGCCAGCAGTCGGCAGGGAAGTACTGAAGCTTTCTTT. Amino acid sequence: CASSRQGSTEAFF.

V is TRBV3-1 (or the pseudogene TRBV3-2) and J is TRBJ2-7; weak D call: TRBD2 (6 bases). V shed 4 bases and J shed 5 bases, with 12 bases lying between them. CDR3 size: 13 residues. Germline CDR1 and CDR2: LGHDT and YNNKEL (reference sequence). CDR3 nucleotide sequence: TGTGCCAGCAGCCCGACTAGGTATGACGAGCAGTACTTC. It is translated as CASSPTRYDEQYF.

The CDR3 DNA is TGTGCCAGCAGCTTGACAGGGTCCACCGGGGAGCTGTTTTTT. Translated: CASSLTGSTGELFF. The rearrangement uses TRBV7-2 and TRBJ2-2; 7 nucleotides match TRBD1. The germline CDR1 and CDR2 sequences are SGHTA and FQGNSA. With V trimmed by 3 bases and J by 4 bases, 2 bases remained unmatched. The CDR3 totals 14 residues.

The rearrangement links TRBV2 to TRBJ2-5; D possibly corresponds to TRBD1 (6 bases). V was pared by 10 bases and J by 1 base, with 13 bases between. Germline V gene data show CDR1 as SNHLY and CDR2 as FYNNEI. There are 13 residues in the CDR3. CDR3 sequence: CANGQSLQETQYF. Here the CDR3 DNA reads TGTGCCAACGGACAGTCACTCCAAGAGACCCAGTACTTC.

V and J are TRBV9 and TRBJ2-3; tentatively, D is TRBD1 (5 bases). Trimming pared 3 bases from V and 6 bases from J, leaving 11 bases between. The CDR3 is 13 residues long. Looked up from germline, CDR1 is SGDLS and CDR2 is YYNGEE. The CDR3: CASSASGLDTQYF. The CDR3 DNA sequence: TGTGCCAGCAGCGCTTCAGGGTTGGATACGCAGTATTTT.

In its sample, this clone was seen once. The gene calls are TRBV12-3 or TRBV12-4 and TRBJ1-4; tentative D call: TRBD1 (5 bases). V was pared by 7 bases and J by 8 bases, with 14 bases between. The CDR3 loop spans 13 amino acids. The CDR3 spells CASNRGENEKLFF. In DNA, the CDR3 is TGTGCCAGCAACCGGGGGGAGAACGAAAAACTGTTTTTT.

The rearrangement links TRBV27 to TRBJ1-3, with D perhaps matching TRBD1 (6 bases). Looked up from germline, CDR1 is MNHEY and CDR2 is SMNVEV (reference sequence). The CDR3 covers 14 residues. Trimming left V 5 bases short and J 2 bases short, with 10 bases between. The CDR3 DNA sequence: TGTGCCAGCAGTCAGAGGGGGACTGGAAACACCATATATTTT. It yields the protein CASSQRGTGNTIYF.

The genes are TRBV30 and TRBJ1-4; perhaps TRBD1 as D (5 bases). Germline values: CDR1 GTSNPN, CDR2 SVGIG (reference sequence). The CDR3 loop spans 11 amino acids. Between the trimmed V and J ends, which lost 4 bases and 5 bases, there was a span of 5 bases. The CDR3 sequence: CAWTGNEKLFF. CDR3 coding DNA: TGTGCCTGGACAGGGAATGAAAAACTGTTTTTT.

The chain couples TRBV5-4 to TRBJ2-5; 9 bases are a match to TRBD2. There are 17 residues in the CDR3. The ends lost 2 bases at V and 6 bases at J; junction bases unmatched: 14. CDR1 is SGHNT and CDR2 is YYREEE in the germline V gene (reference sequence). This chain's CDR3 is CASSFGTYSGSRKTQYF. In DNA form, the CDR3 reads TGTGCCAGCAGCTTTGGGACTTATAGCGGGAGTCGGAAGACCCAGTACTTC.

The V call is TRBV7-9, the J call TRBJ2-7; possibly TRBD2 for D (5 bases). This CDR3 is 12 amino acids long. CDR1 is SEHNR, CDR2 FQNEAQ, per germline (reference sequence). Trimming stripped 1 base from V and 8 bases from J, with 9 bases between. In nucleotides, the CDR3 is TGTGCCAGCAGCTTAGGCGGGCCGAAGCAGTACTTC. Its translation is CASSLGGPKQYF.

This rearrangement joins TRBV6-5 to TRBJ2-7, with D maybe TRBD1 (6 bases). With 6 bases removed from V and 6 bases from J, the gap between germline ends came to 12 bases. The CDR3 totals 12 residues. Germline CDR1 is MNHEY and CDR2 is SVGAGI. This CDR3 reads CASSRTASEQYF. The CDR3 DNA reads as TGTGCCAGCAGCCGGACAGCCTCCGAGCAGTACTTC.

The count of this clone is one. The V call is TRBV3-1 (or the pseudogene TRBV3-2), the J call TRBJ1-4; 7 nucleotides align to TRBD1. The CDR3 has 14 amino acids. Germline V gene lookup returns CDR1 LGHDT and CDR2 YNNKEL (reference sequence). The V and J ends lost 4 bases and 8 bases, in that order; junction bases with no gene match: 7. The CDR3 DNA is TGTGCCAGCAGCCCTCGGGACAGAACGGAAAAACTGTTTTTT. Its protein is CASSPRDRTEKLFF.